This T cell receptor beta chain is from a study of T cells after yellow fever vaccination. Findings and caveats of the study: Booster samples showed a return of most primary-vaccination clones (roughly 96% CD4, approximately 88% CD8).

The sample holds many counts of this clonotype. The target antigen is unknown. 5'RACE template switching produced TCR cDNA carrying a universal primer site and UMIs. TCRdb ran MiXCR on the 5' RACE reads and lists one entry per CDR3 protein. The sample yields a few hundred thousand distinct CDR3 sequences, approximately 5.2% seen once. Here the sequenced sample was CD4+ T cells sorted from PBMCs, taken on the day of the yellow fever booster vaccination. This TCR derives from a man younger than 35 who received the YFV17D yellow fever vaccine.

In DNA, the CDR3 is TGCGCCAGCAGCTTGGCCAAGCGGGGGGGCCTTCAAGAGACCCAGTACTTC. This codes for CASSLAKRGGLQETQYF. This sequence joins TRBV5-1 and TRBJ2-5; 10 bases line up with TRBD2. This CDR3 contains 17 residues. V shed 0 bases, J shed 2 bases, and the junction held 7 bases outside the gene matches. In germline, CDR1 is SGHRS, CDR2 YFSETQ.